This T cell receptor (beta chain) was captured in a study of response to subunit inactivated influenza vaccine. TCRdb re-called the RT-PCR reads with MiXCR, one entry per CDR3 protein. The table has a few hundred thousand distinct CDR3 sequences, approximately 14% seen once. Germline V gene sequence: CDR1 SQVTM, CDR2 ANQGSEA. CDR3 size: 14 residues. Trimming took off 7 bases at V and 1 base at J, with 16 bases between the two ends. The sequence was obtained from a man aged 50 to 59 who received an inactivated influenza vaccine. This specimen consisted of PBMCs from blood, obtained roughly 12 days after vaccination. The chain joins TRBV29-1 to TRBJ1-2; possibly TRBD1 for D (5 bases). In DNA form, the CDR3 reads TGCAGCGCATCCCGGGACTCCCTTAACTATGGCTACACCTTC. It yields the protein CSASRDSLNYGYTF.